Presented here are 15 T cell receptor beta chains from one specimen sequenced in a study of beta chain features in type 1 diabetes. Every bit of the isolated RNA underwent reverse transcription, so sequencing read expressed TCRB transcripts. TCRdb's table, derived via immunoSEQ multiplex PCR, lists solely in-frame clones and lacks some. The sample holds roughly 140,000 clones, less than 9% seen once. The sequenced sample was central memory CD4+ T cells from blood. These receptors came from a woman under 40 in good health.

This chain joins TRBV9 and TRBJ2-1, with D tentatively TRBD1 (6 bases). V shed 4 bases and J shed 9 bases, with 20 bases lying between them. The CDR3 extends over 15 amino acids. Germline V gene lookup returns CDR1 SGDLS and CDR2 YYNGEE. CDR3 bases: TGTGCCAGCAGCCCGACCACTCTACAGGGACGTGAGCAGTTCTTC. Translating gives CASSPTTLQGREQFF.

This clone was found a few times. CDR3 protein: CASSKQGAGNQPQHF. The CDR3 bases are TGTGCCAGCTCAAAGCAGGGGGCTGGCAATCAGCCCCAGCATTTT. The J gene is TRBJ1-5, the V gene TRBV18; 8 bases agree with TRBD1. The trim removed 5 bases at V and 2 bases at J, leaving 5 bases unmatched. The CDR3 covers 15 residues. The germline V gene has CDR1 KGHSH and CDR2 LQKENI.

This clone turned up a few times. This CDR3 reads CSVAPQGSNQPQHF. CDR3 in DNA: TGCAGCGTTGCCCCCCAGGGAAGCAATCAGCCCCAGCATTTT. V usage is TRBV29-1 and J usage is TRBJ1-5; possibly TRBD1 for D (5 bases). This CDR3 has 14 amino acids. The germline gives CDR1 SQVTM, CDR2 ANQGSEA. V was pared by 4 bases and J by 1 base, with 11 bases between.

The rearrangement joins TRBV2 to TRBJ1-1; D remains unclear. CDR3 size: 15 residues. V was shortened by 4 bases and J by 5 bases, with 17 bases between the two germline ends. Germline CDR1 and CDR2: SNHLY and FYNNEI. Here the CDR3 DNA reads TGTGCCAGCAGTGGGGAGAGGTCCAGAAGGACTGAAGCTTTCTTT. This translates into CASSGERSRRTEAFF. Full variable domain (remainder filled in from reference TRBV2 and TRBJ1-1): EPEVTQTPSHQVTQMGQEVILRCVPISNHLYFYWYRQILGQKVEFLVSFYNNEISEKSEIFDDQFSVERPDGSNFTLKIRSTKLEDSAMYFCASSGERSRRTEAFFGQGTRLTVV.

The rearrangement links TRBV19 to TRBJ2-3, with no clear D. This CDR3 has 13 amino acids. Trimming removed 3 bases from V and 4 bases from J, with 8 bases in between. Per germline, CDR1 LNHDA and CDR2 SQIVND (reference sequence). CDR3 sequence: CASSIEASDTQYF. The CDR3 DNA reads as TGTGCCAGTAGTATTGAGGCGTCAGATACGCAGTATTTT.

This clone was detected many times. The chain carries TRBV7-9 and TRBJ2-1, with 9 bases fitting TRBD2. CDR1 SEHNR and CDR2 FQNEAQ come from the germline V gene (reference sequence). This CDR3 has 17 residues. The trim removed 5 bases at V and 0 bases at J, leaving 8 bases unmatched. The chain's CDR3 is CASSPLAGQSSYNEQFF. Written as DNA, the CDR3 is TGTGCCAGCAGCCCGCTAGCGGGGCAGAGCTCCTACAATGAGCAGTTCTTC.

The rearrangement joins TRBV10-2 to TRBJ2-7; perhaps TRBD1 as D (6 bases). Germline V lookup: CDR1 WSHSY, CDR2 SAAADI. The V end was cut by 6 bases, the J end by 7 bases, with 10 bases between. The CDR3 contains 11 residues. CDR3 coding DNA: TGCGCCAGCAGCCCGAGGGGGGAGCAGTACTTC. Amino acid sequence: CASSPRGEQYF.

The chain combines TRBV7-2 with TRBJ2-2, with 10 bases identical to TRBD2. V lost 1 base and J lost 5; bases outside the gene matches: 1. The germline CDR1 and CDR2 sequences are SGHTA and FQGNSA. The CDR3 has 15 residues. The CDR3 reads CASSLELAGTGELFF. CDR3 sequence (DNA): TGTGCCAGCAGCTTAGAACTAGCGGGAACCGGGGAGCTGTTTTTT.

In this sample, this clone turned up a few times. Written as DNA, the CDR3 is TGTGCCTGGGAGGAGGGCGGGAACACTGAAGCTTTCTTT. This sequence encodes CAWEEGGNTEAFF. The genes are TRBV30 and TRBJ1-1; no clear D. Deletions cut 5 bases from V and 1 base from J, with 11 bases between. The CDR3 contains 13 residues. Germline CDR1 and CDR2: GTSNPN and SVGIG (reference sequence). The entire variable domain, with the rest obtained from reference TRBV30 and TRBJ1-1, is as follows: SQTIHQWPATLVQPVGSPLSLECTVEGTSNPNLYWYRQAAGRGLQLLFYSVGIGQISSEVPQNLSASRPQDRQFILSSKKLLLSDSGFYLCAWEEGGNTEAFFGQGTRLTVV.

This chain connects TRBV19 to TRBJ1-1; 8 nucleotides match TRBD1. Germline V CDR1 and CDR2: LNHDA, SQIVND (reference sequence). The J segment lost 4 bases and the V segment lost 4 bases, leaving 8 bases of the junction unmatched. This CDR3 comprises 15 residues. The CDR3 nucleotides are TGTGCCAGTAGTACCAGGGGGCGCAGGACCACTGAAGCTTTCTTT. Encoded protein: CASSTRGRRTTEAFF.

This clone was found many times. The V call is TRBV5-1, the J call TRBJ2-3, with 7 positions matching TRBD2. V lost 0 bases, J lost 0 bases, and 7 bases stayed unmatched. The CDR3 consists of 17 residues. Per germline, CDR1 SGHRS and CDR2 YFSETQ. This CDR3 reads CASSLDGSSGSTDTQYF. The DNA for the CDR3 is TGCGCCAGCAGCTTGGATGGGTCTAGCGGCAGCACAGATACGCAGTATTTT.

This clone was observed a few times. The chain has TRBV7-2 and TRBJ2-3; D not certain. The V gene's germline CDR1 is SGHTA and CDR2 FQGNSA. The CDR3 sequence is 14 residues long. V was cut by 1 base and J by 0 bases, with 5 bases left in between. The CDR3 bases are TGTGCCAGCAGCTTAGTATCTAGCACAGATACGCAGTATTTT. Translated: CASSLVSSTDTQYF.

There are a few counts of this clone. The CDR3 protein is CASSPTGFNYGYTF. CDR3 nucleotides: TGTGCCAGCAGCCCGACAGGATTCAACTATGGCTACACCTTC. This chain connects TRBV14 to TRBJ1-2, with D possibly matching TRBD1 (6 bases). Per germline, CDR1 SGHDN and CDR2 FVKESK. The CDR3 contains 14 residues. The V end was cut by 4 bases, the J end by 2 bases, with 11 bases between. Supplemented by reference TRBV14 and TRBJ1-2, the full variable domain reads EAGVTQFPSHSVIEKGQTVTLRCDPISGHDNLYWYRRVMGKEIKFLLHFVKESKQDESGMPNNRFLAERTGGTYSTLKVQPAELEDSGVYFCASSPTGFNYGYTFGSGTRLTVV.

This clone has a handful of counts. This rearrangement joins TRBV19 to TRBJ1-4; possibly TRBD1 for D (6 bases). Per germline, CDR1 LNHDA and CDR2 SQIVND (reference sequence). V lost 5 bases to trimming and J lost 15 bases, with 19 bases between them. The CDR3 loop spans 13 amino acids. CDR3 loop: CASSAGAWAGVFF. Written as DNA, the CDR3 is TGTGCCAGTAGTGCGGGGGCCTGGGCTGGTGTGTTTTTT.

This clone was observed many times. The rearrangement joins TRBV29-1 to TRBJ2-3; maybe TRBD2 (5 bases). Trimming left V 6 bases short and J 0 bases short, with 16 bases between. The CDR3 runs 15 residues. Per the germline V gene, CDR1 is SQVTM and CDR2 is ANQGSEA. The CDR3 region has the DNA TGCAGCGTGTCCCCGGAGGCCGCTAGCACAGATACGCAGTATTTT. This sequence encodes CSVSPEAASTDTQYF.